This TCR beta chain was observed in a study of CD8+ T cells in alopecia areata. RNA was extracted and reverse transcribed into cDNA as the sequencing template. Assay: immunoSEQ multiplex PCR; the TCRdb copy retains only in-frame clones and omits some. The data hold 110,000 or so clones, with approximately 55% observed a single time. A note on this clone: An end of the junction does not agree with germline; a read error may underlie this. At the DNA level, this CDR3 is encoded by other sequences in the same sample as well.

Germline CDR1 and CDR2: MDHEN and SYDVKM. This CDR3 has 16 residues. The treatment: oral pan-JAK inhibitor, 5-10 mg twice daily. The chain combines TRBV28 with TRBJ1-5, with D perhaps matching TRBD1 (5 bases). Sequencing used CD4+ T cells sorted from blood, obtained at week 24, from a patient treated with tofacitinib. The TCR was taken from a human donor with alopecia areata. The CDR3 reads CASSRRQIYSNQPQHF. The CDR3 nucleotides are TGTGCCAGCAGTCGCAGACAGATCTATAGCAATCAGCCCCAACATTTT.